These T cell receptor beta chains were read from a single sample in a study of technical replicates of blood from several donors. Only in-frame clones appear in the TCRdb table, and some are missing; sequencing was by immunoSEQ multiplex PCR. The sample shows about 76,000 clones, 80% to 90% of them seen only once. The sequenced sample consisted of PBMCs. Receptors originate from a human donor in good health. Some clones in this sample may be carry-over from other donors' samples. Both conserved end residues are part of each CDR3. Not all rows give a size; the values are once, few, many and, for expanded clones, a class.

len,v_gene,j_gene,abundance,CDR3aa
16,TRBV4-3,TRBJ1-3,once,CASSQDRSLSGNTIYF
15,TRBV7-2,TRBJ1-5,.,CASSLGVGQNQPQHF
15,TRBV6-1,TRBJ1-1,.,CASSPGTGGALGAFF
15,TRBV7-3,TRBJ2-5,.,CASSSLAGGGETQYF
13,TRBV19,TRBJ2-5,.,CASSKVGQETQYF
15,TRBV18,TRBJ2-5,.,CASSLPGGKKETQYF
14,TRBV9,TRBJ2-7,.,CASSPGTDSYEQYF
14,TRBV10-3,TRBJ1-3,.,CAISGTGSGNTIYF
13,TRBV6-4,TRBJ2-3,once,CASSEVLLDTQYF
15,TRBV5-5,TRBJ1-5,.,CASSLGTGPYQPQHF
13,TRBV6-5,TRBJ2-7,.,CASSYRRGSEQYF
15,TRBV7-8,TRBJ2-7,.,CASSLAVAGEYEQYF
14,TRBV4-3,TRBJ2-3,.,CASSQGLAGVTQYF
16,TRBV29-1,TRBJ2-1,.,CSVGGLAIALNNEQFF
15,TRBV19,TRBJ2-3,.,CASSIGAGQTDTQYF
13,TRBV2,TRBJ1-2,.,CASNSGTGGGYTF
11,TRBV20-1,TRBJ2-1,once,CSARDSERGIF
14,TRBV7-9,TRBJ1-6,.,CASSLEQYNSPLHF